The next 23 T cell receptor beta chains were all read from a single sample in a study of breast tumors, draining lymph nodes, adjacent tissues. TCRdb redid the calling of the multiplex PCR reads with MiXCR, one entry per CDR3 protein. The sample holds about 13,000 distinct CDR3 sequences, 40% to 55% seen once. The sample was tumor-adjacent breast tissue. The receptors were sampled from a female donor with breast cancer. Some clones in this sample may be carry-over from other donors' samples.

The V and J genes are TRBV6-2 or TRBV6-3 and TRBJ1-3; possibly TRBD1 for D (5 bases). The CDR3 is 16 residues long. Germline V CDR1 and CDR2: MNHEY, SVGEGT. Trimming removed 3 bases from V and 8 bases from J, with 20 bases in between. CDR3 coding DNA: TGTGCCAGCAGTTATAACGGCGGGGCAGCGATAGACACCATATATTTT. This encodes CASSYNGGAAIDTIYF.

This clonotype appeared a few times. The V and J genes are TRBV19 and TRBJ2-3, with TRBD2 identical over 15 bases. J was trimmed by 3 bases and V by 3 bases; bases with no gene match: 7. Germline V gene sequence: CDR1 LNHDA, CDR2 SQIVND (reference sequence). The CDR3 loop spans 18 amino acids. The CDR3 sequence is CASSIGLAGGFGTDTQYF. In nucleotides, the CDR3 is TGTGCCAGTAGTATTGGACTAGCGGGAGGGTTCGGAACAGATACGCAGTATTTT. The variable domain in full, with the rest retrieved from reference TRBV19 and TRBJ2-3, is DGGITQSPKYLFRKEGQNVTLSCEQNLNHDAMYWYRQDPGQGLRLIYYSQIVNDFQKGDIAEGYSVSREKKESFPLTVTSAQKNPTAFYLCASSIGLAGGFGTDTQYFGPGTRLTVL.

In DNA, the CDR3 is TGCAGTGCTAGGGGGGGAGCCGGCACAGATACGCAGTATTTT. Its translation is CSARGGAGTDTQYF. V usage is TRBV20-1 and J usage is TRBJ2-3; D perhaps matches TRBD2 (6 bases). Germline V gene lookup returns CDR1 DFQATT and CDR2 SNEGSKA (reference sequence). Trimming removed 3 bases at V and 1 base at J, with 11 bases between. The CDR3 spans 14 residues.

V usage is TRBV20-1 and J usage is TRBJ2-3, with 13 bases identical to TRBD2. Germline assignment: CDR1 DFQATT and CDR2 SNEGSKA (reference sequence). The CDR3 consists of 17 residues. With 5 bases clipped from V and 2 bases from J, the junction kept 10 bases outside the gene matches. The CDR3 DNA sequence: TGCAGTGCTCGGACTAGCGGGGGCTCTCTTTCCACAGATACGCAGTATTTT. This translates into CSARTSGGSLSTDTQYF.

The chain is built from TRBV9 and TRBJ2-7; 9 bases are a match to TRBD2. The CDR3 contains 14 residues. Germline assignment: CDR1 SGDLS and CDR2 YYNGEE. The V gene end was trimmed by 3 bases and the J gene end by 0 bases; junction bases not matched to a gene: 1. The chain's CDR3 is CASSASGISYEQYF. The DNA of the CDR3 is TGTGCCAGCAGCGCTAGCGGGATCTCCTACGAGCAGTACTTC.

The chain has TRBV9 and TRBJ1-2, with D perhaps matching TRBD1 (5 bases). Trimming cost V 4 bases and J 2 bases, with 9 bases left between them. There are 13 residues in the CDR3. Germline values: CDR1 SGDLS, CDR2 YYNGEE. CDR3: CASSKDRNYGYTF. CDR3 coding DNA: TGTGCCAGCAGCAAAGACAGAAACTATGGCTACACCTTC.

This clonotype was recorded at least ten times. The chain combines TRBV29-1 with TRBJ1-2; weak D call: TRBD1 (6 bases). Between the trimmed V and J ends, which lost 7 bases and 4 bases, there was a span of 16 bases. Looked up from germline, CDR1 is SQVTM and CDR2 is ANQGSEA. The CDR3 totals 13 residues. Here the CDR3 DNA reads TGCAGCGCCACACAGGGAGGAGGCTATGGCTACACCTTC. It translates to CSATQGGGYGYTF.

This clonotype was found many times. The rearrangement links TRBV28 to TRBJ2-6, with TRBD2 as a possible D gene (6 bases). The germline gives CDR1 MDHEN, CDR2 SYDVKM. The CDR3 is 17 amino acids. V was clipped by 5 bases and J by 0 bases, with 14 bases between them. CDR3 coding DNA: TGTGCCAGCAGTATTGGGGGGATTCTCTCTGGGGCCAACGTCCTGACTTTC. This encodes CASSIGGILSGANVLTF. Complete variable domain (other parts from reference TRBV28 and TRBJ2-6): DVKVTQSSRYLVKRTGEKVFLECVQDMDHENMFWYRQDPGLGLRLIYFSYDVKMKEKGDIPEGYSVSREKKERFSLILESASTNQTSMYLCASSIGGILSGANVLTFGAGSRLTVL.

This clonotype was recorded once. The V call is TRBV29-1, the J call TRBJ2-1; 7 bases align to TRBD2. Germline CDR1 and CDR2: SQVTM and ANQGSEA. V trimming: 6 bases; J trimming: 3 bases; junction bases outside the gene matches: 8. The CDR3 contains 14 residues. CDR3 sequence: CSVQRAGLYNEQFF. The CDR3, as DNA: TGCAGCGTGCAACGAGCGGGGCTCTACAATGAGCAGTTCTTC.

At least ten counts were recorded for this clonotype. J is TRBJ2-1 and V is TRBV4-1; 11 bases fit TRBD2. The germline V gene has CDR1 MGHRA and CDR2 YSYEKL. This CDR3 contains 17 residues. The J segment lost 4 bases and the V segment lost 2 bases, leaving 7 bases of the junction unmatched. The CDR3 nucleotides are TGCGCCAGCAGCCAATCCGTAGCGGGGGGGCCTTACAATGAGCAGTTCTTC. This encodes CASSQSVAGGPYNEQFF.

J is TRBJ2-5 and V is TRBV20-1, with 12 bases fitting TRBD2. The ends lost 4 bases at V and 5 bases at J; junction bases unmatched: 5. The CDR3 consists of 14 residues. Looked up from germline, CDR1 is DFQATT and CDR2 is SNEGSKA (reference sequence). CDR3 coding DNA: TGCAGTGCTACTAGCGGGAGGGCCCAGGAGACCCAGTACTTC. Residues: CSATSGRAQETQYF.

Comment on this clonotype: An end of the junction does not agree with germline; a read error may underlie this. This chain connects TRBV7-9 to TRBJ1-5; the D gene is possibly TRBD1 (5 bases). There are 14 residues in the CDR3. Germline V gene lookup returns CDR1 SEHNR and CDR2 FQNEAQ (reference sequence). This CDR3 is CASSSGTVNQPKDF. The CDR3 coding sequence is TGTGCCAGCAGCTCCGGGACCGTAAATCAGCCTAAGGATTTT.

The chain employs TRBV29-1 and TRBJ2-1; D might be TRBD1 (5 bases). This CDR3 contains 12 residues. The germline V gene has CDR1 SQVTM and CDR2 ANQGSEA. V lost 0 bases and J lost 7, with 7 bases in between. The CDR3 DNA reads as TGCAGCGTTGAAGATGGGGCGAATGAGCAGTTCTTC. Translation gives CSVEDGANEQFF.

This clonotype was counted many times. A junction end diverges from the germline sequence, so it may reflect a read error. V usage is TRBV6-4 and J usage is TRBJ2-1; TRBD2 is a possible D gene (7 bases). This CDR3 comprises 13 residues. The germline CDR1 and CDR2 sequences are MRHNA and SNTAGT. The CDR3 protein is CASSHSRGQEQFF. Here the CDR3 DNA reads TGTGCCAGCAGTCACTCGCGGGGGCAGGAGCAGTTCTTC.

This clonotype has a handful of counts. V gene TRBV25-1 combines with J gene TRBJ2-1, with 10 bases lining up with TRBD2. The V gene end was trimmed by 5 bases and the J gene end by 7 bases; junction bases not matched to a gene: 8. The CDR3 has 15 amino acids. CDR1 and CDR2 from the germline V gene are MGHDK and SYGVNS. The DNA for the CDR3 is TGTGCCAGCAGTTATAGCGGGGGGCTTGGAAATGAGCAGTTCTTC. It encodes CASSYSGGLGNEQFF.

This clonotype was found a few times. V and J are TRBV20-1 and TRBJ1-1; TRBD1 is a possible D gene (5 bases). The CDR3 sequence is 12 residues long. CDR1 is DFQATT, CDR2 SNEGSKA, per germline (reference sequence). The V gene lost 8 bases and the J gene lost 4 bases, with 14 bases spanning the gap. The chain's CDR3 is CSSTGRATEAFF. In DNA form, the CDR3 reads TGCAGTTCTACGGGACGGGCCACTGAAGCTTTCTTT.

V gene TRBV5-6 combines with J gene TRBJ1-2, with 9 bases that match TRBD1. Germline CDR1 reads SGHDT; CDR2 reads YYEEEE. Trimming at V came to 3 bases and at J to 4 bases, leaving 10 bases not matched to a gene. The CDR3 runs 16 residues. The CDR3 here is CASSSGTGKLGYGYTF. The CDR3 nucleotides are TGTGCCAGCAGCTCCGGGACAGGGAAACTAGGCTATGGCTACACCTTC. The entire variable domain, with the rest obtained from reference TRBV5-6 and TRBJ1-2, is as follows: DAGVTQSPTHLIKTRGQQVTLRCSPKSGHDTVSWYQQALGQGPQFIFQYYEEEERQRGNFPDRFSGHQFPNYSSELNVNALLLGDSALYLCASSSGTGKLGYGYTFGSGTRLTVV.

This clonotype is medium-sized. The rearrangement uses TRBV5-1 and TRBJ2-1; D is possibly TRBD2 (6 bases). This CDR3 region has 14 residues. The ends were cut back, 4 bases at V and 5 bases at J, with 13 bases in the middle. In germline, CDR1 is SGHRS, CDR2 YFSETQ. The CDR3, as DNA: TGCGCCAGCAGCCGGGACTCACGAAACAATGAGCAGTTCTTC. Its translation: CASSRDSRNNEQFF.

This clonotype has more than one count but fewer than ten. The chain carries TRBV6-1 and TRBJ1-3; D remains ambiguous. This CDR3 has 15 amino acids. Deletions cut 2 bases from V and 0 bases from J, with 8 bases between. In germline, CDR1 is MNHNS, CDR2 SASEGT. The CDR3 DNA follows: TGTGCCAGCAGTGAATTAGCCAACTCTGGAAACACCATATATTTT. Translating gives CASSELANSGNTIYF.

This clonotype appeared many times. A much larger clone differs from this one at a single base, so this may be a read error. The V gene is TRBV20-1, the J gene TRBJ2-1, with 8 bases aligning to TRBD2. Germline V gene lookup returns CDR1 DFQATT and CDR2 SNEGSKA (reference sequence). The CDR3 consists of 14 residues. Here the CDR3 reads CSASGRASYTEQFF. The CDR3 coding sequence is TGCAGTGCTAGCGGGAGGGCAAGTTACACTGAGCAGTTCTTC.

There are many counts of this clonotype. A junction boundary mismatches the germline segment, possibly from a read error. The gene calls are TRBV5-4 and TRBJ2-7; weak D call: TRBD2 (6 bases). The CDR3 is made up of 15 amino acids. Germline-derived CDR1 and CDR2 are SGHNT and YYREEE (reference sequence). The CDR3 loop is CASSWGVSSSYERYF. The CDR3 nucleotides are TGTGCCAGCAGCTGGGGGGTCTCAAGCTCCTACGAGCGGTACTTC.

The genes are TRBV7-2 and TRBJ1-6, with no clear D. This CDR3 spans 14 amino acids. With 5 bases removed from V and 5 bases from J, the gap between germline ends came to 10 bases. Germline V gene sequence: CDR1 SGHTA, CDR2 FQGNSA. The CDR3 here is CASSRNTDNSPLHF. CDR3 nucleotides: TGTGCCAGCAGCCGGAACACCGATAATTCACCCCTCCACTTT.

This clonotype is labeled medium-sized. The rearrangement joins TRBV4-1 to TRBJ2-7, with 10 bases aligning to TRBD1. CDR3 length equals 16 residues. In germline, CDR1 is MGHRA, CDR2 YSYEKL. V lost 2 bases and J lost 5; bases outside the gene matches: 9. This CDR3 is CASSQTLGQGIHEQYF. The CDR3 nucleotides read TGCGCCAGCAGCCAAACCTTGGGACAGGGGATCCACGAGCAGTACTTC.